This TCR beta chain emerged from a study of vaccination and CD4 T cells after COVID-19. Across the whole study: There were a few convalescent patients sampled at day 14 and again at days 161 to 241 post-vaccination. Study-wide results and limits: A nonsignificant median increase from roughly 21 to 40 SARS-CoV-2-reactive clonotypes was observed. Reactive clone data from convalescent patients indicated a median of about 86% appearing only post-vaccination. Spike mono-reactivity was shown by 304 of 307 vaccine-specific clones in convalescent patients.

Germline loops: CDR1 DFQATT, CDR2 SNEGSKA (reference sequence). The ends lost 6 bases at V and 3 bases at J; junction bases unmatched: 7. The CDR3 sequence is 15 residues long. Points on this clonotype: Its antigen is still unknown.

One entry per CDR3 protein results from TCRdb running MiXCR on the PCR reads. Of more than 25,000 distinct CDR3 sequences listed, around 49% are singletons. Time point meaning: late sampling 161 to 241 days after vaccination in a few convalescent patients. The receptor's source is a human donor who had recovered from COVID-19. The J gene is TRBJ2-3, the V gene TRBV20-1; 12 bases line up with TRBD2. The specimen comprised CD4+ T cells from blood, sampled about 7 months after SARS-CoV-2 vaccination. Here the CDR3 DNA reads TGCAGTGCGGATAGGACTAGCGGGAATACAGATACGCAGTATTTT. Its translation is CSADRTSGNTDTQYF.